This record concerns one T cell receptor (beta chain) sequence. No antigen is known for it. These data originate in a study of T cells expressing NK-cell markers. Study conclusions and caveats: Questions lingered over whether expanded NKG2C+ T cell clones were HCMV-specific. These same clonotypes (in a few donors) also led the CD3+CD56-NKG2C+ fraction.

TCRdb re-called the 5' RACE reads and shows each CDR3 protein once, DNA omitted. The sample's table shows about 160,000 distinct CDR3 sequences. The sequenced material came from blood T cells: a sorted CD56 or NKG2C T cell subset, CD4+ or CD8+ T cells, or bulk PBMC T cells (not recorded which). The source of this sequence is a man aged 18-75 years in good health.

CDR3 region: CASSDPTQADTQYF. The chain is built from TRBV5-1 and TRBJ2-3; without DNA, the TCRdb call of TRBD1 cannot be checked. The CDR3 is made up of 14 amino acids. Germline V gives CDR1 SGHRS, CDR2 YFSETQ.